One and the same sample provided the 11 T cell receptor beta chains below, sequenced in a study of Graves' ophthalmopathy and Graves' hyperthyroidism. CDR3 regions of TCR beta were amplified from RNA transcripts. HTBI primers served in a first-round RT-PCR, which a second-round multiplex PCR followed. TCRdb ran MiXCR on the multiplex PCR reads and lists one entry per CDR3 protein. The table records about 700,000 distinct CDR3 sequences, 40% of them present only once. Input material: peripheral blood. The source is an adult man with Graves' ophthalmopathy.

This clonotype appeared many times. This chain uses TRBV7-9 with TRBJ1-2; 7 bases match TRBD1. V trimming: 4 bases; J trimming: 6 bases; junction bases outside the gene matches: 11. Looked up from germline, CDR1 is SEHNR and CDR2 is FQNEAQ (reference sequence). The CDR3 totals 15 residues. In DNA, the CDR3 is TGTGCCAGCAGCTCCTCGACAGGGAGAGTGGATGGCTACACCTTC. Its translation is CASSSSTGRVDGYTF.

In this sample, this clonotype turned up a few times. One end of the junction varies from germline; a read error may be responsible. This chain links TRBV7-9 with TRBJ1-1; no clear D. The CDR3 extends over 14 amino acids. Per germline, CDR1 SEHNR and CDR2 FQNEAQ (reference sequence). The CDR3: CSSTSEGLNTEAFF. The CDR3 DNA is TGTTCCAGCACCTCGGAAGGGTTGAACACTGAAGCTTTCTTT.

This clonotype was seen a handful of times. This rearrangement joins TRBV7-9 to TRBJ2-7; either TRBD1 or TRBD2 may fit D (6 bases each). From germline, CDR1 is SEHNR and CDR2 FQNEAQ (reference sequence). The CDR3 sequence is 14 residues long. Between the trimmed V and J ends, which lost 3 bases and 5 bases, there was a span of 14 bases. DNA for the CDR3: TGTGCCAGCAGCTTTGTAAGGGGGGACGACGAGCAGTACTTC. It codes for CASSFVRGDDEQYF.

This clonotype appeared a few times. The chain is built from TRBV11-1 and TRBJ2-6, with D tentatively TRBD1 or TRBD2 (5 bases each). This CDR3 has 18 residues. The V gene's germline CDR1 is SGHAT and CDR2 FQDESV (reference sequence). Trimming took off 8 bases at V and 0 bases at J, with 20 bases between the two ends. The CDR3 coding sequence is TGTGCCAGCTCCACAACGGGGCAGCGGAGCTCTGGGGCCAACGTCCTGACTTTC. Translating gives CASSTTGQRSSGANVLTF.

In the case of this clonotype: A read error may produce the germline difference seen at one junction end. The CDR3 spells CASSYGSLGPQHF. CDR3 coding DNA: TGTGCCAGCAGTTACGGCAGCCTGGGGCCCCAGCATTTT. The rearrangement joins TRBV24-1 to TRBJ1-5; D not certain. The CDR3 has 13 amino acids. Germline lookup yields CDR1 KGHDR and CDR2 SFDVKD.

Concerning this clonotype: This may come from a read error, since a much larger clone is one base off. The conserved phenylalanine or tryptophan is not found at the CDR3 terminus, so this likely reflects a read error. CDR3 bases: TGTGCCAGCTCTCAAGAGGGCGGTGAAAAACTGTTTCTT. As protein: CASSQEGGEKLFL. This chain connects TRBV7-9 to TRBJ1-4; D is uncertain. V lost 8 bases, J lost 7 bases, and 14 bases lay in between. Germline V gives CDR1 SEHNR, CDR2 FQNEAQ (reference sequence). CDR3 size: 13 residues.

This clonotype was counted at least ten times. The chain carries TRBV29-1 and TRBJ2-2; maybe TRBD2 (5 bases). Trimming took 3 bases from V and 0 from J, leaving 11 bases between them. This CDR3 is built from 15 residues. Germline CDR1 SQVTM, CDR2 ANQGSEA. CDR3 sequence: CSVESQDSNTGELFF. The CDR3 DNA is TGCAGCGTTGAGTCCCAGGACTCGAACACCGGGGAGCTGTTTTTT.

This clonotype was counted a few times. The chain carries TRBV7-9 and TRBJ1-1, with D hard to call. This CDR3 region has 14 residues. Trimming took off 5 bases at V and 1 base at J, with 11 bases between the two ends. The V gene's germline CDR1 is SEHNR and CDR2 FQNEAQ (reference sequence). CDR3 protein: CASSPPGGNTEAFF. The CDR3 DNA sequence: TGTGCCAGCAGCCCCCCAGGCGGGAACACTGAAGCTTTCTTT.

This clonotype was detected only a few times. The rearrangement uses TRBV28 and TRBJ1-1; D is uncertain. Looked up from germline, CDR1 is MDHEN and CDR2 is SYDVKM. Trimming pared 5 bases from V and 1 base from J, leaving 11 bases between. The CDR3 sequence is 14 residues long. Written as DNA, the CDR3 is TGTGCCAGCAGTATCCCGATGGGGAACACTGAAGCTTTCTTT. Translation gives CASSIPMGNTEAFF.

This clonotype was observed many times. This chain joins TRBV10-3 and TRBJ1-2; tentatively, D is TRBD1 (5 bases). The V gene lost 8 bases and the J gene lost 5 bases, with 18 bases spanning the gap. This CDR3 region has 14 residues. CDR1 and CDR2 (germline): ENHRY, SYGVKD. The CDR3 here is CAIGIDGTGYGYTF. CDR3 in DNA: TGTGCCATCGGGATTGATGGGACGGGGTATGGCTACACCTTC.

This clonotype was detected a few times. This chain links TRBV9 with TRBJ1-5; the D is unclear. CDR3 length: 15 amino acids. Trimming cost V 0 bases and J 4 bases, with 11 bases left between them. CDR1 and CDR2 (germline): SGDLS, YYNGEE. The CDR3 DNA is TGTGCCAGCAGCGTAGCCGGCAGCCTAAATCAGCCCCAGCATTTT. Translated, it gives CASSVAGSLNQPQHF.